This entry lists 12 T cell receptor beta chains sequenced from one sample in a study of T cell responses to AZD1222 COVID-19 vaccine. Sequenced by immunoSEQ multiplex PCR; TCRdb stores in-frame clones only, minus some. This table holds approximately 96,000 clones, approximately 90% found once. Specimen: peripheral blood, collected 28 days after the second AZD1222 dose. These receptors came from an adult who received the AZD1222 COVID-19 vaccine.

The rearrangement joins TRBV6-5 to TRBJ2-4, with D tentatively TRBD1 (5 bases). V lost 6 bases and J lost 3, with 9 bases in between. This CDR3 region has 13 residues. Germline V gene sequence: CDR1 MNHEY, CDR2 SVGAGI. The CDR3 nucleotides read TGTGCCAGCAGCCCGGACAACAAAAACATTCAGTACTTC. Protein product: CASSPDNKNIQYF.

The V and J genes are TRBV5-5 and TRBJ1-5; no clear D. Germline lookup yields CDR1 SGHKS and CDR2 YYEKEE (reference sequence). The CDR3 sequence is 13 residues long. Trimming left V 3 bases short and J 1 base short, with 5 bases between. The CDR3 reads CASSSASNQPQHF. In nucleotides, the CDR3 is TGTGCCAGCAGCTCGGCAAGCAATCAGCCCCAGCATTTT.

V gene TRBV3-1 (or the pseudogene TRBV3-2) combines with J gene TRBJ2-7, with D hard to call. The V end was cut by 1 base, the J end by 2 bases, with 6 bases between. The CDR3 spans 13 residues. CDR1 and CDR2 from the germline V gene are LGHDT and YNNKEL (reference sequence). The CDR3, as DNA: TGTGCCAGCAGCCAAGGGTCCCCCTACGAGCAGTACTTC. It translates to CASSQGSPYEQYF.

The J gene is TRBJ2-2, the V gene TRBV18, with 9 bases aligning to TRBD1. The CDR3 runs 15 residues. The germline V gene has CDR1 KGHSH and CDR2 LQKENI. The trim removed 8 bases at V and 6 bases at J, leaving 10 bases unmatched. For the CDR3, the DNA is TGTGCCAGCCCCCTCACGGGACAGGGAGCCGGGGAGCTGTTTTTT. Encoded protein: CASPLTGQGAGELFF.

The V and J genes are TRBV7-3 and TRBJ2-2, with 10 bases lining up with TRBD2. J lost 6 bases, V lost 1 base, and 11 bases had no gene match. The CDR3 totals 18 residues. CDR1 and CDR2 from the germline V gene are SGHTA and FQGTGA. CDR3 nucleotide sequence: TGTGCCAGCAGCTTAATTTCTAGCGGGGGATCCATGGCCGGGGAGCTGTTTTTT. Protein product: CASSLISSGGSMAGELFF.

The rearrangement links TRBV6-5 to TRBJ2-2, with a tentative D call TRBD1 (6 bases). Germline-derived CDR1 and CDR2 are MNHEY and SVGAGI. The CDR3 sequence is 16 residues long. The V end lost 0 bases, the J end lost 5 bases, and 13 bases lay between the germline ends. The CDR3 nucleotides read TGTGCCAGCAGTTACTCGGCTTTACAGGGAACCGGGGAGCTGTTTTTT. Protein sequence: CASSYSALQGTGELFF.

The chain couples TRBV18 to TRBJ2-1, with 9 bases aligning to TRBD2. The CDR3 loop spans 15 amino acids. Trimming took 2 bases from V and 4 from J; bases not matched to a gene: 3. Germline loops: CDR1 KGHSH, CDR2 LQKENI. CDR3 sequence: CASSPRREGYNEQFF. In nucleotides, the CDR3 is TGTGCCAGCTCACCAAGGCGGGAGGGATACAATGAGCAGTTCTTC.

Only one count was recorded for this clone. This sequence joins TRBV6-1 and TRBJ1-1, with D unresolved. Germline V CDR1 and CDR2: MNHNS, SASEGT. Trimming removed 0 bases from V and 7 bases from J, with 9 bases in between. This CDR3 has 13 amino acids. CDR3: CASSEAGTVEAFF. The CDR3 nucleotides read TGTGCCAGCAGTGAAGCTGGTACAGTTGAAGCTTTCTTT.

V and J are TRBV20-1 and TRBJ1-1, with D unclear. Trimming removed 4 bases at V and 0 bases at J, with 3 bases between. CDR1 and CDR2 from the germline V gene are DFQATT and SNEGSKA (reference sequence). CDR3 size: 11 residues. The CDR3 region has the DNA TGCAGTGCTAAAATGAACACTGAAGCTTTCTTT. It translates to CSAKMNTEAFF.

Written as DNA, the CDR3 is TGCGCCAGCAGCCAAGAGGGGACTAGCGGGATAAATGAGCAGTTCTTC. This codes for CASSQEGTSGINEQFF. V usage is TRBV4-1 and J usage is TRBJ2-1; TRBD2 matches 13 bases. Per germline, CDR1 MGHRA and CDR2 YSYEKL. V lost 0 bases to trimming and J lost 7 bases; unmatched junction nucleotides: 3. CDR3 size: 16 residues.

J is TRBJ1-2 and V is TRBV30, with D possibly being TRBD1 (5 bases). V lost 0 bases, J lost 1 base, and 9 bases lay in between. Germline V gives CDR1 GTSNPN, CDR2 SVGIG (reference sequence). The CDR3 totals 14 residues. CDR3 protein: CAWSVRGSNYGYTF. DNA for the CDR3: TGTGCCTGGAGTGTACGGGGCAGTAACTATGGCTACACCTTC. The full variable domain, with the rest looked up from reference TRBV30 and TRBJ1-2, is SQTIHQWPATLVQPVGSPLSLECTVEGTSNPNLYWYRQAAGRGLQLLFYSVGIGQISSEVPQNLSASRPQDRQFILSSKKLLLSDSGFYLCAWSVRGSNYGYTFGSGTRLTVV.

V and J are TRBV18 and TRBJ1-4; D uncertain. V gave up 3 bases and J gave up 4 bases, with 9 bases separating them. Per the germline V gene, CDR1 is KGHSH and CDR2 is LQKENI. The CDR3 spans 14 residues. CDR3 amino acids: CASSPPGINEKLFF. The CDR3 region has the DNA TGTGCCAGCTCACCTCCGGGGATTAATGAAAAACTGTTTTTT.